A single sample is the source of the 20 T cell receptor beta chains below, sequenced in a study of T cell responses to AZD1222 COVID-19 vaccine. Clones were sequenced by immunoSEQ multiplex PCR, and TCRdb holds only the in-frame ones, with some missing. The table has 200,000 or so clones, 85% to 95% seen once. The material was peripheral blood, obtained 28 days after the second AZD1222 dose. These receptor sequences come from an adult who received the AZD1222 COVID-19 vaccine.

V gene TRBV25-1 combines with J gene TRBJ2-1; TRBD1 aligns across 10 bases. Trimming removed 4 bases from V and 4 bases from J; junction bases left unmatched: 1. Germline assignment: CDR1 MGHDK and CDR2 SYGVNS. CDR3 size: 14 residues. In DNA form, the CDR3 reads TGTGCCAGCAGTGTGGGACAGGGGTACAATGAGCAGTTCTTC. Protein: CASSVGQGYNEQFF. The whole variable domain, remainder taken from reference TRBV25-1 and TRBJ2-1, is EADIYQTPRYLVIGTGKKITLECSQTMGHDKMYWYQQDPGMELHLIHYSYGVNSTEKGDLSSESTVSRIRTEHFPLTLESARPSHTSQYLCASSVGQGYNEQFFGPGTRLTVL.

This sequence joins TRBV5-4 and TRBJ1-3; D is uncertain. The V gene's germline CDR1 is SGHNT and CDR2 YYREEE (reference sequence). The CDR3 length is 16 residues. V lost 2 bases and J lost 0, with 12 bases in between. The CDR3, as DNA: TGTGCCAGCAGCTTTAATGGGGAACCCTCTGGAAACACCATATATTTT. This codes for CASSFNGEPSGNTIYF.

The chain joins TRBV18 to TRBJ2-1; 9 bases are shared with TRBD1. CDR1 and CDR2 (germline): KGHSH, LQKENI. The CDR3 has 13 amino acids. With 0 bases clipped from V and 10 bases from J, the junction kept 1 base outside the gene matches. The CDR3 spells CASSPPGTGEQFF. The CDR3 DNA is TGTGCCAGCTCACCACCGGGGACAGGGGAGCAGTTCTTC. Using reference TRBV18 and TRBJ2-1 for the parts outside the CDR3, the full variable domain is NAGVMQNPRHLVRRRGQEARLRCSPMKGHSHVYWYRQLPEEGLKFMVYLQKENIIDESGMPKERFSAEFPKEGPSILRIQQVVRGDSAAYFCASSPPGTGEQFFGPGTRLTVL.

This chain joins TRBV5-6 and TRBJ2-7; 7 bases are a match to TRBD2. Germline trimming cut 3 bases from V and 3 bases from J; bases unmatched to any gene: 6. This CDR3 contains 14 residues. From germline, CDR1 is SGHDT and CDR2 YYEEEE. Here the CDR3 DNA reads TGTGCCAGCAGCTGGGAGGGGTCCCTCTACGAGCAGTACTTC. Its protein product is CASSWEGSLYEQYF.

The chain recombines TRBV25-1 with TRBJ2-3; 10 bases are shared with TRBD2. The CDR3 is made up of 17 amino acids. The trim removed 7 bases at V and 0 bases at J, leaving 10 bases unmatched. The germline gives CDR1 MGHDK, CDR2 SYGVNS. The CDR3 DNA sequence: TGTGCCAGCAAGGCTAGCGGGGGAGGCACTAGCACAGATACGCAGTATTTT. This gives the protein CASKASGGGTSTDTQYF.

The V call is TRBV7-9, the J call TRBJ1-4; D is uncertain. The CDR3 consists of 15 residues. The V end lost 8 bases, the J end lost 3 bases, and 16 bases lay between the germline ends. The V gene's germline CDR1 is SEHNR and CDR2 FQNEAQ (reference sequence). The CDR3 loop reads CASSSQPAANEKLFF. CDR3 DNA sequence: TGTGCCAGCTCCTCCCAGCCCGCGGCTAATGAAAAACTGTTTTTT.

The CDR3 DNA sequence: TGTGCCACCAGTTCGGGACTAGCCCCAGATACGCAGTATTTT. Encoded protein: CATSSGLAPDTQYF. The genes are TRBV24-1 and TRBJ2-3, with 9 bases aligning to TRBD2. The CDR3 length is 14 residues. Germline CDR1 KGHDR, CDR2 SFDVKD. With V trimmed by 6 bases and J by 4 bases, 4 bases remained unmatched.

The chain joins TRBV19 to TRBJ1-1; 7 bases are shared with TRBD1. With V trimmed by 11 bases and J by 1 base, 7 bases remained unmatched. The CDR3 has 13 residues. Germline V gene sequence: CDR1 LNHDA, CDR2 SQIVND (reference sequence). The CDR3 spells CAVGGGWNTEAFF. For the CDR3, the DNA is TGTGCCGTGGGAGGGGGCTGGAACACTGAAGCTTTCTTT.

This rearrangement joins TRBV5-1 to TRBJ1-3; no clear D. V lost 5 bases and J lost 0, with 12 bases in between. Germline assignment: CDR1 SGHRS and CDR2 YFSETQ. The CDR3 is made up of 15 amino acids. CDR3 region: CASRERIDSGNTIYF. CDR3 coding DNA: TGCGCCAGCAGGGAAAGGATAGACTCTGGAAACACCATATATTTT.

The chain is built from TRBV4-2 and TRBJ1-1; 7 nucleotides align to TRBD1. The CDR3 extends over 13 amino acids. V lost 3 bases, J lost 7 bases, and 5 bases stayed unmatched. Germline values: CDR1 LGHNA, CDR2 YNFKEQ. For the CDR3, the DNA is TGTGCCAGCAGCCATATAGGGACAGTTGAAGCTTTCTTT. Translation: CASSHIGTVEAFF.

This sequence joins TRBV30 and TRBJ1-2, with D perhaps TRBD1 (5 bases). Germline lookup yields CDR1 GTSNPN and CDR2 SVGIG (reference sequence). This CDR3 comprises 14 residues. V lost 0 bases to trimming and J lost 4 bases, with 12 bases between them. In nucleotides, the CDR3 is TGTGCCTGGAGTGTTGGGGCACTTCTCTATGGCTACACCTTC. It yields the protein CAWSVGALLYGYTF.

This sequence joins TRBV20-1 and TRBJ2-1; 9 positions match TRBD1. This CDR3 contains 14 residues. The J segment lost 7 bases and the V segment lost 3 bases, leaving 7 bases of the junction unmatched. The V gene's germline CDR1 is DFQATT and CDR2 SNEGSKA (reference sequence). DNA for the CDR3: TGCAGTGCTAGTCTGGGACAGGGTCGGAATGAGCAGTTCTTC. Its protein product is CSASLGQGRNEQFF.

The chain uses TRBV6-8 and TRBJ1-2; D is uncertain. Germline V gives CDR1 MNHGY, CDR2 SAAAGT. V shed 1 base and J shed 4 bases, with 7 bases lying between them. The length of the CDR3 is 13 residues. The CDR3 DNA reads as TGTGCCAGCAGTTACTACGGGATCTATGGCTACACCTTC. It encodes CASSYYGIYGYTF.

The chain couples TRBV5-1 to TRBJ1-2, with unresolved D. Trimming cost V 4 bases and J 8 bases, with 12 bases left between them. CDR1 SGHRS and CDR2 YFSETQ come from the germline V gene. This CDR3 has 12 residues. The CDR3 here is CASSPTAGGYTF. CDR3 coding DNA: TGCGCCAGCAGCCCGACGGCGGGGGGCTACACCTTC. Using reference TRBV5-1 and TRBJ1-2 for the parts outside the CDR3, the full variable domain is KAGVTQTPRYLIKTRGQQVTLSCSPISGHRSVSWYQQTPGQGLQFLFEYFSETQRNKGNFPGRFSGRQFSNSRSEMNVSTLELGDSALYLCASSPTAGGYTFGSGTRLTVV.

The chain is built from TRBV6-2 or TRBV6-3 and TRBJ1-1, with 8 nucleotides matching TRBD1. From germline, CDR1 is MNHEY and CDR2 SVGEGT. V gave up 2 bases and J gave up 0 bases; unmatched junction bases: 14. This CDR3 region has 19 residues. This chain's CDR3 is CASSYNPRTGLIMNTEAFF. CDR3 in DNA: TGTGCCAGCAGTTACAATCCGCGGACAGGGTTAATTATGAACACTGAAGCTTTCTTT.

CDR3 sequence: CASSLRGLAGGPTYNEQFF. The CDR3 DNA reads TGTGCCAGCAGCTTAAGAGGGCTAGCGGGGGGCCCTACCTACAATGAGCAGTTCTTC. The chain recombines TRBV7-2 with TRBJ2-1; TRBD2 aligns across 11 bases. CDR3 length equals 19 residues. CDR1 SGHTA and CDR2 FQGNSA come from the germline V gene. The V gene end was trimmed by 2 bases and the J gene end by 2 bases; junction bases not matched to a gene: 11.

The chain combines TRBV4-1 with TRBJ1-1, with a tentative D call TRBD1 (5 bases). The CDR3 sequence is 16 residues long. In germline, CDR1 is MGHRA, CDR2 YSYEKL. Trimming left V 0 bases short and J 6 bases short, with 17 bases between. The DNA of the CDR3 is TGCGCCAGCAGCCAAGATGAATCCATTCTGACAGCTGAAGCTTTCTTT. As protein: CASSQDESILTAEAFF.

The chain carries TRBV6-6 and TRBJ1-2; 7 nucleotides line up with TRBD1. The germline CDR1 and CDR2 sequences are MNHNY and SVGAGI (reference sequence). J lost 6 bases, V lost 8 bases, and 12 bases had no gene match. This CDR3 spans 14 amino acids. CDR3 coding DNA: TGTGCCAGCGGGGAAGGGGGCCTCTTTAATGGCTACACCTTC. This sequence encodes CASGEGGLFNGYTF.

This chain links TRBV6-5 with TRBJ1-4; D gene unclear. Trimming shortened V by 6 bases and J by 3 bases, and 14 bases separated the two germline ends. The CDR3 is 15 residues long. Germline CDR1 MNHEY, CDR2 SVGAGI. The CDR3 nucleotides are TGTGCCAGCAGCAAAAACTGGTTAGCTAATGAAAAACTGTTTTTT. Protein: CASSKNWLANEKLFF.

The rearrangement uses TRBV7-3 and TRBJ2-3; no clear D gene. The V and J ends lost 5 bases and 0 bases respectively, with 12 bases between them. Germline V gene lookup returns CDR1 SGHTA and CDR2 FQGTGA. This CDR3 spans 15 amino acids. The CDR3 bases are TGTGCCAGCAGCGCTACCCCGACTAGCACAGATACGCAGTATTTT. Translated, it gives CASSATPTSTDTQYF.